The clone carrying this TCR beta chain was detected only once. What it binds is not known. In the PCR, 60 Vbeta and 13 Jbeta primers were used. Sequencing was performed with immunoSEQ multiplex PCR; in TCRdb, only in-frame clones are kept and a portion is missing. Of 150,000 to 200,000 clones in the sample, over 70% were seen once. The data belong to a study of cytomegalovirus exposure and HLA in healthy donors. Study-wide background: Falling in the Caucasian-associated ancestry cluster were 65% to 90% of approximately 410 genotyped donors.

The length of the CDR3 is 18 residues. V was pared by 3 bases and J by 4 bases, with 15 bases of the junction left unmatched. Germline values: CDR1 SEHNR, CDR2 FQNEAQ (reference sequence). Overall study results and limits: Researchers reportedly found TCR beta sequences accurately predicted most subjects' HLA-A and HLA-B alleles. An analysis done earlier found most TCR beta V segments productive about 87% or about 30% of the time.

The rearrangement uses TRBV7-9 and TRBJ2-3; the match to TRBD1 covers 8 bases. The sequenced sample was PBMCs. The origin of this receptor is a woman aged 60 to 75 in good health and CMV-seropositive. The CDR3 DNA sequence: TGTGCCAGCAGCTTCGACGAACTCAGGGGGCTTTCGGCAGATACGCAGTATTTT. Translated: CASSFDELRGLSADTQYF. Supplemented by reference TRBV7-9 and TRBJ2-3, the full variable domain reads DTGVSQNPRHKITKRGQNVTFRCDPISEHNRLYWYRQTLGQGPEFLTYFQNEAQLEKSRLLSDRFSAERPKGSFSTLEIQRTEQGDSAMYLCASSFDELRGLSADTQYFGPGTRLTVL.